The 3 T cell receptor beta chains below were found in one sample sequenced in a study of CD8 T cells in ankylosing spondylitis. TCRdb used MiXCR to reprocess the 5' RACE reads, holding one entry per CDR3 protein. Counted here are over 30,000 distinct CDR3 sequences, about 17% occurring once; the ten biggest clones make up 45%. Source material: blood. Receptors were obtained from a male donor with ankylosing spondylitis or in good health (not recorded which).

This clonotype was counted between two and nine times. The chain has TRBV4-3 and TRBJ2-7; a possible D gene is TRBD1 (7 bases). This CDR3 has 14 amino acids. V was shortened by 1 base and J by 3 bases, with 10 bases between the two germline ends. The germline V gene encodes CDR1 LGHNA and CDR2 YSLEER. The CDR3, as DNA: TGCGCCAGCAGCCAAGGCAGGGGGGACTACGAGCAGTACTTC. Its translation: CASSQGRGDYEQYF.

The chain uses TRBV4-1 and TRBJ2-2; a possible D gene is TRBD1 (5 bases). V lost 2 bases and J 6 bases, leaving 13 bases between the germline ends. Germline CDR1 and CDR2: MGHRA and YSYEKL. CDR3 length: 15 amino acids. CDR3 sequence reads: CASSQKDTVSGELFF. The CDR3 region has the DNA TGCGCCAGCAGCCAAAAGGACACAGTGTCCGGGGAGCTGTTTTTT.

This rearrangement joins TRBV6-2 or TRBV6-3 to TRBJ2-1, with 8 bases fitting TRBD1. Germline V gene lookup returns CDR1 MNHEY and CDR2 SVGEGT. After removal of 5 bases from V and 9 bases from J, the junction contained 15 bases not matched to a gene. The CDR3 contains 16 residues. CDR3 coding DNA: TGTGCCAGCAGTAAGCTCGGACAGGGATTGCTCGGTGAGCAGTTCTTC. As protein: CASSKLGQGLLGEQFF.